The clone carrying this TCR beta chain was picked up many times. As yet, its antigen is unknown. The data belong to a study of neurological immune-mediated disorders. The yield of each sequencing run was over 170 million TCR-beta sequences from 15-18 subjects. TCRdb reprocessed the 5' RACE reads via MiXCR and lists one record per CDR3 protein. This sample has roughly 89,000 distinct CDR3 sequences; 2.6% occur once, and the top ten carry over 0.95%. The CDR3 contains 13 residues. V lost 4 bases to trimming and J lost 6 bases, with 12 bases between them. Germline loops: CDR1 SGHKS, CDR2 YYEKEE (reference sequence). Study-wide results and limits: Phylogenetic grouping placed 18 of 34 multiple sclerosis patients' repertoires in one related-CDR3 cluster, a possible signature.

Sequenced input: PBMCs. The receptor was derived from a woman in her 30s with multiple sclerosis. The chain couples TRBV5-5 to TRBJ2-3; D is possibly TRBD2 (5 bases). In DNA, the CDR3 is TGTGCCAGCAGCGTCGAGGGCCTGGATACGCAGTATTTT. This codes for CASSVEGLDTQYF.